The source of this TCR beta chain is a study of technical replicates of blood from a few donors. Clones were sequenced by immunoSEQ multiplex PCR, and TCRdb holds only the in-frame ones, with some missing. The sample has 75,000 to 95,000 clones; approximately 95% are singletons. V trimming: 0 bases; J trimming: 11 bases; junction bases outside the gene matches: 8. The germline V gene encodes CDR1 SGDLS and CDR2 YYNGEE. The CDR3 is 15 residues long. The J gene is TRBJ2-1, the V gene TRBV9, with 10 bases fitting TRBD2. The sample consisted of T cells isolated from PBMCs. This clonotype originated in a human donor in good health. CDR3 bases: TGTGCCAGCAGCGTAGTTACTAGCGGGGCTTACCAGCAGTTCTTC. This sequence encodes CASSVVTSGAYQQFF.